Listed below are T cell receptor beta chains from one sample, sequenced in a study of CD8 T cells in Susac syndrome. TCRdb re-analysed the immunoSEQ multiplex PCR reads in MiXCR, keeping a single row per CDR3 protein. The profile covers about 150,000 distinct CDR3 sequences, with over 85% appearing a single time and about 0.21% taken by the ten largest. The sequenced sample was CD8+ T cells from PBMCs. Receptors originate from a human donor with multiple sclerosis. The CDR3 runs from the conserved cysteine through the conserved F or W. The order of the fields is clone size, V gene, J gene, D gene, CDR3 protein, CDR3 DNA. A D gene is named only where the DNA matches it firmly. Some rows mark clone size as missing; the rest say once, few, many or name a class of expanded clone.

abundance: .; v_gene: TRBV9; j_gene: TRBJ1-1; d_gene: .; CDR3aa: CASSVAQGDTEAFF; CDR3nt: TGTGCCAGCAGCGTAGCTCAGGGAGATACTGAAGCTTTCTTT
abundance: .; v_gene: TRBV3-1; j_gene: TRBJ2-5; d_gene: TRBD2; CDR3aa: CATLRAGAGETQYF; CDR3nt: TGTGCGACACTACGAGCGGGGGCCGGAGAGACCCAGTACTTC
abundance: .; v_gene: TRBV6-5; j_gene: TRBJ2-2; d_gene: TRBD2; CDR3aa: CASSYTAGEGTGELFF; CDR3nt: TGTGCCAGCAGTTACACGGCGGGGGAGGGCACCGGGGAGCTGTTTTTT
abundance: .; v_gene: TRBV4-1; j_gene: TRBJ1-5; d_gene: .; CDR3aa: CASSPQGGAPNQPQHF; CDR3nt: TGCGCCAGCAGCCCCCAAGGTGGGGCTCCGAATCAGCCCCAGCATTTT
abundance: .; v_gene: TRBV12-3/TRBV12-4; j_gene: TRBJ2-1; d_gene: TRBD2; CDR3aa: CASSLGVAGADEQFF; CDR3nt: TGTGCCAGCAGTTTAGGGGTAGCGGGGGCGGATGAGCAGTTCTTC
abundance: .; v_gene: TRBV6-1; j_gene: TRBJ2-3; d_gene: TRBD2; CDR3aa: CASSDPGGANTDTQYF; CDR3nt: TGTGCCAGCAGTGACCCGGGGGGGGCCAACACAGATACGCAGTATTTT
abundance: once; v_gene: TRBV7-2; j_gene: TRBJ1-2; d_gene: .; CDR3aa: CASSLGPNGYTF; CDR3nt: TGTGCCAGCAGCTTAGGACCCAATGGCTACACCTTC
abundance: few; v_gene: TRBV7-9; j_gene: TRBJ2-7; d_gene: .; CDR3aa: CASSPRPYEQYF; CDR3nt: TGTGCCAGCAGCCCCCGGCCCTACGAGCAGTACTTC
abundance: .; v_gene: TRBV29-1; j_gene: TRBJ2-1; d_gene: TRBD2; CDR3aa: CSVSLAGAYNEQFF; CDR3nt: TGCAGCGTCTCTTTAGCGGGGGCCTACAATGAGCAGTTCTTC
abundance: .; v_gene: TRBV20-1; j_gene: TRBJ1-2; d_gene: TRBD1; CDR3aa: CSAREPPGQGDGYTF; CDR3nt: TGCAGTGCTAGAGAACCTCCGGGACAGGGGGATGGCTACACCTTC
abundance: .; v_gene: TRBV7-2; j_gene: TRBJ2-1; d_gene: .; CDR3aa: CASSPYGGLNEQFF; CDR3nt: TGTGCCAGCAGCCCATACGGGGGGCTCAATGAGCAGTTCTTC
abundance: .; v_gene: TRBV30; j_gene: TRBJ1-4; d_gene: .; CDR3aa: CAWSVTEKLFF; CDR3nt: TGTGCCTGGAGTGTAACTGAAAAACTGTTTTTT
abundance: .; v_gene: TRBV11-3; j_gene: TRBJ1-1; d_gene: .; CDR3aa: CASSRGATEAFF; CDR3nt: TGTGCCAGCAGTCGAGGGGCTACTGAAGCTTTCTTT
abundance: .; v_gene: TRBV12-3/TRBV12-4; j_gene: TRBJ2-1; d_gene: .; CDR3aa: CASSLALRAYNEQFF; CDR3nt: TGTGCCAGCAGTTTAGCGCTTCGGGCGTACAATGAGCAGTTCTTC
abundance: once; v_gene: TRBV7-9; j_gene: TRBJ2-5; d_gene: .; CDR3aa: CASSPYVGGPSQETQYF; CDR3nt: TGTGCCAGCAGCCCATATGTAGGGGGTCCGAGCCAAGAGACCCAGTACTTC
abundance: .; v_gene: TRBV9; j_gene: TRBJ2-3; d_gene: .; CDR3aa: CASRPQDADTQYF; CDR3nt: TGTGCCAGCAGGCCTCAAGACGCAGATACGCAGTATTTT
abundance: .; v_gene: TRBV2; j_gene: TRBJ2-3; d_gene: .; CDR3aa: CASRGDINTQYF; CDR3nt: TGTGCCAGCAGGGGGGACATTAATACGCAGTATTTT
abundance: .; v_gene: TRBV30; j_gene: TRBJ1-4; d_gene: .; CDR3aa: CAWNLRGRSREKLFF; CDR3nt: TGTGCCTGGAACCTGCGAGGGAGGTCCCGCGAAAAACTGTTTTTT
abundance: .; v_gene: TRBV7-9; j_gene: TRBJ2-7; d_gene: TRBD1; CDR3aa: CASSLKQGIFDEQYF; CDR3nt: TGTGCCAGCAGCTTAAAACAGGGGATATTCGACGAGCAGTACTTC
abundance: few; v_gene: TRBV6-5; j_gene: TRBJ2-7; d_gene: .; CDR3aa: CASSYGQSYEQYF; CDR3nt: TGTGCCAGCAGTTACGGTCAGTCCTACGAGCAGTACTTC
abundance: .; v_gene: TRBV29-1; j_gene: TRBJ1-1; d_gene: TRBD1; CDR3aa: CSVGTGTGGRSTEAFF; CDR3nt: TGCAGCGTCGGAACCGGGACAGGGGGCCGAAGCACTGAAGCTTTCTTT
abundance: .; v_gene: TRBV27; j_gene: TRBJ1-6; d_gene: TRBD1; CDR3aa: CASSRTGASSPLHF; CDR3nt: TGTGCCAGCAGTCGGACAGGGGCCAGTTCACCCCTCCACTTT
abundance: .; v_gene: TRBV9; j_gene: TRBJ2-1; d_gene: .; CDR3aa: CASSARGDSYNEQFF; CDR3nt: TGTGCCAGCAGCGCTAGGGGGGACTCCTACAATGAGCAGTTCTTC
abundance: .; v_gene: TRBV6-1; j_gene: TRBJ2-1; d_gene: TRBD1; CDR3aa: CASSEEDRGYNEQFF; CDR3nt: TGTGCCAGCAGTGAGGAGGACAGGGGTTACAATGAGCAGTTCTTC
abundance: .; v_gene: TRBV28; j_gene: TRBJ2-3; d_gene: TRBD1; CDR3aa: CASRRDRDTQYF; CDR3nt: TGTGCCAGCAGAAGGGACAGGGATACGCAGTATTTT
abundance: once; v_gene: TRBV5-6; j_gene: TRBJ2-3; d_gene: TRBD2; CDR3aa: CASSAGSSGGTDTQYF; CDR3nt: TGTGCCAGCAGCGCGGGAAGTAGCGGGGGGACAGATACGCAGTATTTT
abundance: .; v_gene: TRBV7-9; j_gene: TRBJ2-3; d_gene: .; CDR3aa: CASSFSAGSKTDTQYF; CDR3nt: TGTGCCAGCAGCTTCTCGGCGGGGAGTAAAACAGATACGCAGTATTTT
abundance: .; v_gene: TRBV11-2; j_gene: TRBJ2-7; d_gene: .; CDR3aa: CASSLIMRRYEQYF; CDR3nt: TGTGCCAGCAGCTTAATTATGCGACGGTACGAGCAGTACTTC
abundance: once; v_gene: TRBV2; j_gene: TRBJ1-4; d_gene: TRBD1; CDR3aa: CASSEGGQGRLEKLFF; CDR3nt: TGTGCCAGCAGTGAAGGAGGACAGGGTCGGCTGGAAAAACTGTTTTTT
abundance: .; v_gene: TRBV28; j_gene: TRBJ2-7; d_gene: .; CDR3aa: CASSLAHYEQYF; CDR3nt: TGTGCCAGCAGTTTAGCCCACTACGAGCAGTACTTC
abundance: .; v_gene: TRBV2; j_gene: TRBJ2-1; d_gene: .; CDR3aa: CATPTQNEQFF; CDR3nt: TGTGCTACGCCAACCCAGAATGAGCAGTTCTTC
abundance: .; v_gene: TRBV13; j_gene: TRBJ2-4; d_gene: TRBD2; CDR3aa: CASSVASGRAKNIQYF; CDR3nt: TGTGCCAGCAGCGTGGCTAGCGGGAGAGCCAAAAACATTCAGTACTTC
abundance: .; v_gene: TRBV15; j_gene: TRBJ2-1; d_gene: .; CDR3aa: CATSRTPQLPYNEQFF; CDR3nt: TGTGCCACCAGCAGGACCCCCCAGTTGCCCTACAATGAGCAGTTCTTC
abundance: .; v_gene: TRBV29-1; j_gene: TRBJ2-1; d_gene: .; CDR3aa: CSAEGTARDEQFF; CDR3nt: TGCAGCGCCGAGGGGACCGCGCGCGATGAGCAGTTCTTC
abundance: .; v_gene: TRBV3-1; j_gene: TRBJ1-5; d_gene: .; CDR3aa: CASSQDLRDGQPQHF; CDR3nt: TGTGCCAGCAGCCAAGATTTGAGGGACGGGCAGCCCCAGCATTTT
abundance: .; v_gene: TRBV29-1; j_gene: TRBJ2-2; d_gene: .; CDR3aa: CSVIGGTGELFF; CDR3nt: TGCAGCGTTATTGGTGGCACCGGGGAGCTGTTTTTT
abundance: .; v_gene: TRBV11-2; j_gene: TRBJ1-2; d_gene: .; CDR3aa: CASSPEGGVADYTF; CDR3nt: TGTGCCAGCAGCCCCGAGGGAGGGGTGGCTGACTACACCTTC
abundance: .; v_gene: TRBV9; j_gene: TRBJ2-1; d_gene: .; CDR3aa: CASSVQGHNEQFF; CDR3nt: TGTGCCAGCAGCGTCCAGGGCCACAATGAGCAGTTCTTC
abundance: .; v_gene: TRBV9; j_gene: TRBJ1-1; d_gene: TRBD1; CDR3aa: CASSVEARGDTEAFF; CDR3nt: TGTGCCAGCAGCGTAGAGGCCAGGGGGGACACTGAAGCTTTCTTT
abundance: .; v_gene: TRBV5-6; j_gene: TRBJ1-5; d_gene: .; CDR3aa: CASSLGGANQPQHF; CDR3nt: TGTGCCAGCAGCTTGGGGGGAGCCAATCAGCCCCAGCATTTT
abundance: .; v_gene: TRBV9; j_gene: TRBJ2-4; d_gene: .; CDR3aa: CASTQGGIAKNIQYF; CDR3nt: TGTGCCAGCACCCAGGGGGGGATAGCCAAAAACATTCAGTACTTC
abundance: .; v_gene: TRBV5-6; j_gene: TRBJ2-7; d_gene: .; CDR3aa: CASSSLVGGHYEQYF; CDR3nt: TGTGCCAGCAGCTCCCTAGTGGGGGGCCACTACGAGCAGTACTTC
abundance: .; v_gene: TRBV7-9; j_gene: TRBJ2-5; d_gene: .; CDR3aa: CASSLPRGRQETQYF; CDR3nt: TGTGCCAGCAGCTTACCGCGGGGCCGCCAAGAGACCCAGTACTTC
abundance: .; v_gene: TRBV5-4; j_gene: TRBJ1-2; d_gene: .; CDR3aa: CASSPDLGDYGYTF; CDR3nt: TGTGCCAGCAGCCCGGACCTGGGAGACTATGGCTACACCTTC
abundance: .; v_gene: TRBV5-4; j_gene: TRBJ2-7; d_gene: .; CDR3aa: CASSLTAGEEQYF; CDR3nt: TGTGCCAGCAGCCTAACGGCGGGCGAAGAGCAGTACTTC
abundance: .; v_gene: TRBV12-3/TRBV12-4; j_gene: TRBJ2-3; d_gene: TRBD2; CDR3aa: CASSPGLAGGRGRTDTQYF; CDR3nt: TGTGCCAGCAGTCCCGGACTAGCGGGGGGGCGGGGGAGAACAGATACGCAGTATTTT
abundance: .; v_gene: TRBV9; j_gene: TRBJ2-7; d_gene: .; CDR3aa: CASSVEAAPDEQYF; CDR3nt: TGTGCCAGCAGCGTAGAAGCGGCACCCGACGAGCAGTACTTC
abundance: .; v_gene: TRBV29-1; j_gene: TRBJ2-2; d_gene: .; CDR3aa: CSVGGGNTGELFF; CDR3nt: TGCAGCGTTGGAGGGGGGAACACCGGGGAGCTGTTTTTT
abundance: .; v_gene: TRBV6-1; j_gene: TRBJ1-5; d_gene: TRBD1; CDR3aa: CASTRDRGQPQHF; CDR3nt: TGTGCCAGCACGCGTGACAGGGGCCAGCCCCAGCATTTT
abundance: .; v_gene: TRBV7-9; j_gene: TRBJ1-2; d_gene: TRBD1; CDR3aa: CASSLGQGLGYGYTF; CDR3nt: TGTGCCAGCAGCTTAGGACAGGGGCTAGGCTATGGCTACACCTTC
abundance: once; v_gene: TRBV7-2; j_gene: TRBJ1-2; d_gene: .; CDR3aa: CASSTSDRGDYGYTF; CDR3nt: .
abundance: .; v_gene: TRBV20-1; j_gene: TRBJ2-3; d_gene: TRBD2; CDR3aa: CSASGGTSTDTQYF; CDR3nt: TGCAGTGCTAGCGGGGGGACTAGCACAGATACGCAGTATTTT
abundance: .; v_gene: TRBV29-1; j_gene: TRBJ1-2; d_gene: .; CDR3aa: CSVPPEPNYGYTF; CDR3nt: TGCAGCGTTCCCCCTGAGCCCAACTATGGCTACACCTTC
abundance: .; v_gene: TRBV12-3/TRBV12-4; j_gene: TRBJ2-2; d_gene: .; CDR3aa: CASSFVGGNTGELFF; CDR3nt: TGTGCCAGCAGTTTCGTAGGGGGGAACACCGGGGAGCTGTTTTTT